Listed below are T cell receptor beta chains from one sample, sequenced in a study of OX40 agonist ivuxolimab in advanced cancers. Produced via immunoSEQ multiplex PCR; TCRdb's table is partial and in-frame only. The sample yields approximately 9,300 clones, roughly 90% seen once. The material sequenced was CD4+ or CD8+ T cells sorted from blood, taken in a trial of the OX40 agonist ivuxolimab. These receptors originate from an adult with an advanced solid tumor such as melanoma, head and neck, liver or kidney cancer. CDR3s include the opening cysteine and the closing phenylalanine or tryptophan.

V: TRBV30
CDR3: CAYGVSPADEQFF

V: TRBV6-5
CDR3: CASSYSGSGGTEAFF

V: TRBV5-1
CDR3: CASSFLGEGADTQYF

V: TRBV9
CDR3: CASQKEYTGELFF

V: TRBV5-5
CDR3: CASSRNAVPYNEQFF

V: TRBV14
CDR3: CASSQDWREETQYF

V: TRBV4-1
CDR3: CASSQDGTTENQPQHF

V: TRBV4-1
CDR3: CASSYGWGREHNSEQFF

V: TRBV5-4
CDR3: CASIGTGSSYEQYF

V: TRBV6-1
CDR3: CASRPRDAGGEKLFF

V: TRBV18
CDR3: CASSRQGRQETQYF

V: TRBV11-1
CDR3: CASSLWGTYEQYF

V: TRBV18
CDR3: CASSPQTGATGELFF

V: TRBV5-4
CDR3: CASSYRLAGAETQYF

V: TRBV7-8
CDR3: CASSVGETYGYTF

V: TRBV30
CDR3: CAWRDSDFTDTQYF

V: TRBV9
CDR3: CASSVGVTGTNYGYTF

V: TRBV4-1
CDR3: CASSQVAGISYEQYF

V: TRBV6-5
CDR3: CASSYGTSIHEQYF

V: TRBV5-1
CDR3: CASSFSVWDRANEQFF

V: TRBV7-3
CDR3: CASSLTAGIPETQYF

V: TRBV7-2
CDR3: CASSLGASSGMDEQFF

V: TRBV29-1
CDR3: CSVAGKKASYEQYF

V: TRBV2
CDR3: CATQRGRENTGELFF

V: TRBV5-6
CDR3: CASSHTRSGVRETQYF

V: TRBV5-8
CDR3: CASSPPPGTRSWETQYF

V: TRBV4-1
CDR3: CASSQDFPAVVQYF

V: TRBV25-1
CDR3: CASSEWARENNQPQHF

V: TRBV4-2
CDR3: CASSQDGIGSGNTIYF

V: TRBV30
CDR3: CAWGGVGRGTEAFF

V: TRBV19
CDR3: CASTRLAGAGELFF

V: TRBV2
CDR3: CASSSGAEETQYF

V: TRBV7-9
CDR3: CASSRDRVSYEQYF

V: TRBV10-3
CDR3: CAISERGPDEQYF

V: TRBV20-1
CDR3: CSVLWLAEQFF

V: TRBV7-3
CDR3: CASSSPWVPGQGFNYGYTF

V: TRBV7-9
CDR3: CASSSPGTSGSYEQYF

V: TRBV4-2
CDR3: CASSQGTSETYEQYF

V: TRBV19
CDR3: CASSIGQGTSQETQYF

V: TRBV4-2
CDR3: CASSSRVQETQYF

V: TRBV28
CDR3: CASSLKQGKFQPQHF

V: TRBV18
CDR3: CASSPGSSYYGYTF

V: TRBV5-4
CDR3: CASSLGQADTQYF

V: TRBV7-8
CDR3: CASSLVPPGRDLGNTEAFF

V: TRBV4-1
CDR3: CASSSGRTDTQYF

V: TRBV6-4
CDR3: CASSAGPATRAFF

V: TRBV7-3
CDR3: CASSLDRDSEQFF

V: TRBV7-2
CDR3: CASSLLRGSGQPQHF

V: TRBV6-1
CDR3: CASSEFRNEKLFF

V: TRBV6-5
CDR3: CASSYSATGADTEAFF

V: TRBV29-1
CDR3: CSAAGGGETQYF

V: TRBV9
CDR3: CASSVDSGRGETQYF

V: TRBV28
CDR3: CASSLRVAKNIQYF

V: TRBV28
CDR3: CASSWSSYNEQFF

V: TRBV12-5
CDR3: CASGNSGRASEQFF